The 10 T cell receptor beta chains reported below all come from one sample, sequenced in a study of response to subunit inactivated influenza vaccine. Each CDR3 protein gets one entry after TCRdb re-called the RT-PCR reads with MiXCR. Of around 530,000 distinct CDR3 sequences in the sample, about 12% were seen once. The material was PBMCs from blood, obtained on the day of vaccination. The receptors derive from a man aged 45-60 years who received an inactivated influenza vaccine.

There are a few counts of this clonotype. The CDR3 protein is CASSQDGAGRVADTQYF. CDR3 nucleotide sequence: TGTGCCAGCAGCCAAGATGGGGCGGGAAGGGTCGCAGATACGCAGTATTTT. V gene TRBV4-2 combines with J gene TRBJ2-3; weak D call: TRBD2 (6 bases). Germline V gene lookup returns CDR1 LGHNA and CDR2 YNFKEQ. Trimming pared 0 bases from V and 4 bases from J, leaving 17 bases between. CDR3 length: 17 amino acids.

This clonotype was counted only a few times. The CDR3 here is CASSQAYGDVYNEQFF. The CDR3, as DNA: TGCGCCAGCAGCCAAGCGTACGGGGACGTCTACAATGAGCAGTTCTTC. This chain uses TRBV4-3 with TRBJ2-1, with D perhaps given as TRBD1 or TRBD2 (5 bases each). Germline assignment: CDR1 LGHNA and CDR2 YSLEER. The germline V and J ends were trimmed by 1 base and 3 bases, with 13 bases remaining between them. This CDR3 contains 16 residues.

The chain links TRBV20-1 to TRBJ2-3; 11 bases are a match to TRBD2. The V segment lost 4 bases and the J segment 6 bases; nucleotides outside the gene matches: 6. From germline, CDR1 is DFQATT and CDR2 SNEGSKA (reference sequence). This CDR3 region has 14 residues. The DNA for the CDR3 is TGCAGTGCTATAGCGGGAGGGACGGGGGATACGCAGTATTTT. It yields the protein CSAIAGGTGDTQYF.

The chain has TRBV4-2 and TRBJ2-1; 11 bases agree with TRBD2. With 0 bases clipped from V and 10 bases from J, the junction kept 5 bases outside the gene matches. Germline CDR1 is LGHNA and CDR2 is YNFKEQ. The CDR3 is made up of 15 amino acids. The chain's CDR3 is CASSQDWGLAEEQFF. The CDR3 DNA reads as TGTGCCAGCAGCCAAGATTGGGGACTAGCGGAGGAGCAGTTCTTC.

This clonotype has more than one count but fewer than ten. The chain combines TRBV27 with TRBJ2-7; 10 nucleotides line up with TRBD1. This CDR3 contains 15 residues. Germline V gene sequence: CDR1 MNHEY, CDR2 SMNVEV (reference sequence). The V gene end was trimmed by 5 bases and the J gene end by 2 bases; junction bases not matched to a gene: 6. CDR3 amino acids: CASSPGQGGAYEQYF. In nucleotides, the CDR3 is TGTGCCAGCAGTCCCGGACAGGGGGGGGCCTACGAGCAGTACTTC.

Only a few counts were recorded for this clonotype. The rearrangement joins TRBV29-1 to TRBJ2-7; 9 bases map to TRBD1. CDR1 SQVTM and CDR2 ANQGSEA come from the germline V gene. The CDR3 is 13 residues long. Unmatched junction bases numbered 9, after V lost 7 bases and J lost 5 bases. Here the CDR3 reads CSATQTGGNEQYF. In DNA form, the CDR3 reads TGCAGCGCCACCCAGACAGGGGGGAACGAGCAGTACTTC.

The table lists this clonotype with many counts. The rearrangement links TRBV6-1 to TRBJ1-1, with TRBD1 as a possible D gene (5 bases). Germline values: CDR1 MNHNS, CDR2 SASEGT. The CDR3 loop spans 14 amino acids. With 6 bases removed from V and 1 base from J, the gap between germline ends came to 12 bases. The CDR3 DNA reads as TGTGCCAGCAGCCCAGGACATTCGAACACTGAAGCTTTCTTT. It yields the protein CASSPGHSNTEAFF.

This chain connects TRBV10-3 to TRBJ1-2, with 8 bases identical to TRBD1. Per the germline V gene, CDR1 is ENHRY and CDR2 is SYGVKD. The V gene end was trimmed by 6 bases and the J gene end by 6 bases; junction bases not matched to a gene: 6. This CDR3 is built from 13 residues. This CDR3 is CAISRQGNNGYTF. The CDR3, as DNA: TGTGCCATCAGCCGACAGGGGAACAATGGCTACACCTTC.

This clonotype was observed at least ten times. The V gene is TRBV2, the J gene TRBJ2-1, with 7 bases aligning to TRBD1. V was pared by 4 bases and J by 7 bases, with 10 bases of the junction left unmatched. CDR1 SNHLY and CDR2 FYNNEI come from the germline V gene. The CDR3 is 15 amino acids. The CDR3: CASSVFEGAGNEQFF. CDR3 sequence (DNA): TGTGCCAGCAGTGTTTTTGAGGGGGCCGGGAATGAGCAGTTCTTC.

This clonotype was recorded a few times. This chain connects TRBV18 to TRBJ2-1; 12 positions match TRBD2. Germline values: CDR1 KGHSH, CDR2 LQKENI. The CDR3 runs 17 residues. V dropped 5 bases and J dropped 2; count of bases not matched to a gene: 7. For the CDR3, the DNA is TGTGCCAGCTCATCGCGTCTAGCGGGAGGGCCCTACAATGAGCAGTTCTTC. It codes for CASSSRLAGGPYNEQFF.